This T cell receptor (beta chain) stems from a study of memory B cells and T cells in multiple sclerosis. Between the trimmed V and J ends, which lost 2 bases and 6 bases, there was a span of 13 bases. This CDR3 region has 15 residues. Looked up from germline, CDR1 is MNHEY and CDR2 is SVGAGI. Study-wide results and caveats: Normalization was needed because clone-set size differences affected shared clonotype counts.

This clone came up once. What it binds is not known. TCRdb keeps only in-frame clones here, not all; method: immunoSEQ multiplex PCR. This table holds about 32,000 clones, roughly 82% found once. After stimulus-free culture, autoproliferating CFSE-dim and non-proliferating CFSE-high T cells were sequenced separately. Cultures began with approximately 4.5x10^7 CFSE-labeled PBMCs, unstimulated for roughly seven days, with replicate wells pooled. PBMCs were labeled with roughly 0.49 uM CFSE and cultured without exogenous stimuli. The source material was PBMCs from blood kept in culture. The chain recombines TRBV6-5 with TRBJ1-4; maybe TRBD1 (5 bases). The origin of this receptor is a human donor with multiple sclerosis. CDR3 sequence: CASSYGGVGDEKLFF. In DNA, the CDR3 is TGTGCCAGCAGTTACGGAGGGGTGGGAGATGAAAAACTGTTTTTT.